These T cell receptor beta chains were read from a single sample in a study of blood T cell repertoires in COVID-19. Method: immunoSEQ multiplex PCR; TCRdb's copy keeps in-frame clones and lacks some. The table has about 260,000 clones, about 85% seen once. The sequenced sample was peripheral blood. The receptor source for this set is a man in his sixties with acute or convalescent COVID-19. The CDR3 runs from the conserved cysteine through the conserved F or W. A D gene is named only where the DNA matches it firmly. Not every row has a clone size; where given, it reads once, few, many or a size class.

d_call clone_size j_call cdr3_length v_call cdr3_nt cdr3_aa
TRBD1 few TRBJ1-1 14 TRBV5-1 TGCGCCAGCAGCCCCTTAGGACAGGGTGCTGAAGCTTTCTTT CASSPLGQGAEAFF
- - TRBJ1-1 13 TRBV3-1/TRBV3-2 TGTGCCAGCATGTCCTCTTTGAACACTGAAGCTTTCTTT CASMSSLNTEAFF
TRBD2 - TRBJ2-7 17 TRBV6-4 TGTGCCAGCAGTGACGTGAGGACTAGCGGGAGTGGATACGAGCAGTACTTC CASSDVRTSGSGYEQYF
TRBD2 - TRBJ2-3 15 TRBV15 TGTGCCACCAGCATTCAGCGGGGGGGCCTCGATACGCAGTATTTT CATSIQRGGLDTQYF
TRBD2 - TRBJ2-7 16 TRBV19 TGTGCCAGTAGTATCCGGACAAGCGGGAGGGCCTACGAGCAGTACTTC CASSIRTSGRAYEQYF
TRBD1 once TRBJ1-2 13 TRBV13 TGTGCCAGCAGCCCGGGACAGGGCTTTGGCTACACCTTC CASSPGQGFGYTF
- - TRBJ2-7 15 TRBV18 TGTGCCAGCTCAGCCCACGGATCGGCTAGCGACGAGCAGTACTTC CASSAHGSASDEQYF
- once TRBJ2-1 14 TRBV11-3 TGTGCCAGCAGCCGAGGGGGAGGGGGCAATGAGCAGTTCTTC CASSRGGGGNEQFF
- - TRBJ1-1 14 TRBV15 TGTGCCACCTCCAGACAGTTAATGAACACTGAAGCTTTCTTT CATSRQLMNTEAFF
- - TRBJ2-5 11 TRBV5-1 TGCGCCAGCAGCGAGCAAGAGACCCAGTACTTC CASSEQETQYF
- - TRBJ2-4 14 TRBV2 TGTGCCAGCAGTTCCCGGACGGGGGAAAACATTCAGTACTTC CASSSRTGENIQYF
- - TRBJ1-1 13 TRBV12-3/TRBV12-4 TGTGCCAGCTCCACCGGGATGAACACTGAAGCTTTCTTT CASSTGMNTEAFF
- - TRBJ1-6 16 TRBV18 TGTGCCAGCTCACCACCGAGGGCAGGCTATAATTCACCCCTCCACTTT CASSPPRAGYNSPLHF
- - TRBJ1-2 14 TRBV5-8 TGTGCCAGCAGACTGGGCTTCCTCGGGGGAGGCTACACCTTC CASRLGFLGGGYTF
- - TRBJ2-7 18 TRBV4-1 TGCGCCAGCAGCCAACGTATCGTTTCCGGAGGGCTCTCCTACGAGCAGTACTTC CASSQRIVSGGLSYEQYF
- - TRBJ2-5 15 TRBV13 TGTGCCAGCAGCTTAATGGGGGGACCCCAAGAGACCCAGTACTTC CASSLMGGPQETQYF
- - TRBJ1-6 15 TRBV6-1 TGTGCCAGCAGTGAAGCGGGGCAGGGGAATTCACCCCTCCACTTT CASSEAGQGNSPLHF
- - TRBJ1-1 14 TRBV9 TGTGCCAGCAGCGTCAGAGGGGGGAACACTGAAGCTTTCTTT CASSVRGGNTEAFF
TRBD1 - TRBJ1-4 15 TRBV10-3 TGTGCCATCAGTGACCCGGGACAGGACAGTGAAAAACTGTTTTTT CAISDPGQDSEKLFF
- - TRBJ1-1 13 TRBV19 TGTGCCAGTAGGGCACAGTGGAACACTGAAGCTTTCTTT CASRAQWNTEAFF
- many TRBJ1-1 13 TRBV7-2 TGTGCCAGCAGCTTTAAAGGGGCCAAAGAAGCTTTCTTT CASSFKGAKEAFF
TRBD2 few TRBJ2-7 16 TRBV7-2 TGTGCCAGCCAGCTTACCCCCACGGCGGGAGCCTACGAGCAGTACTTC CASQLTPTAGAYEQYF
TRBD2 - TRBJ2-2 16 TRBV5-8 TGTGCCAGCAGCCCGGGACTAGCGGGAGGAATCGGGGAGCTGTTTTTT CASSPGLAGGIGELFF
- once TRBJ1-2 15 TRBV4-1 TGCGCCAGCAGCCAAGATAGGAGGGGTACCTATGGCTACACCTTC CASSQDRRGTYGYTF
TRBD2 - TRBJ2-7 17 TRBV7-2 TGTGCCAGCAGCTTAGACGTAGCGGGAGGACGATCAGGCGAGCAGTACTTC CASSLDVAGGRSGEQYF
- - TRBJ2-7 13 TRBV29-1 TGCAGCGCGTGGACAGAGACAACCTACGAGCAGTACTTC CSAWTETTYEQYF
- - TRBJ1-1 13 TRBV19 TGTGCCAGTAGTATGGGGAGACGGACTGAAGCTTTCTTT CASSMGRRTEAFF
TRBD1 few TRBJ2-4 14 TRBV6-5 TGTGCCAGCAGTCAGCCGGGACAGAAAAACATTCAGTACTTC CASSQPGQKNIQYF
- - TRBJ1-2 12 TRBV28 TGTGCCAGCAGTTTCGCGGGGGCGGGCTACACCTTC CASSFAGAGYTF
TRBD1 few TRBJ2-7 14 TRBV19 TGTGCCAGTAGTACCCCACAGGGGTCCTACGAGCAGTACTTC CASSTPQGSYEQYF
TRBD1 - TRBJ1-4 13 TRBV6-4 TGTGCCAGTAAGGACAGGGATTTCCGAAAACTGTTTTTT CASKDRDFRKLFF
TRBD1 - TRBJ1-1 14 TRBV27 TGTGCCAGCAGCTCACAGGGGATGAACACTGAAGCTTTCTTT CASSSQGMNTEAFF
- - TRBJ2-6 13 TRBV29-1 TGCAGCGTCCGACAGACTGGGGCCAACGTCCTGACTTTC CSVRQTGANVLTF
- - TRBJ1-1 12 TRBV30 TGTGCCTGGAGTAGACAGAACACTGAAGCTTTCTTT CAWSRQNTEAFF
TRBD1 once TRBJ2-5 16 TRBV7-9 TGTGCCAGCAGTCCTCAGGCGACAGGGGATAAAGAGACCCAGTACTTC CASSPQATGDKETQYF
- - TRBJ2-7 14 TRBV18 TGTGCCAGCTCACCCCCGGTGGGAGTCTACGAGCAGTACTTC CASSPPVGVYEQYF
TRBD2 once TRBJ2-7 13 TRBV6-5 TGTGCCAGCAGTTCTAGCGGGACTTACGAGCAGTACTTC CASSSSGTYEQYF
TRBD2 few TRBJ2-7 16 TRBV7-9 TGTGCCAGCAGCTTAGGGAGGACTAGCGGAAAATTAGAGCAGTACTTC CASSLGRTSGKLEQYF
- - TRBJ1-5 17 TRBV7-2 TGTGCCAGCAGCTTAGGTGGTGGGGCAGGGGGCAATCAGCCCCAGCATTTT CASSLGGGAGGNQPQHF
- - TRBJ2-3 16 TRBV28 TGTGCCAGCAGTTCCCCGGGGGTGCTTGACACAGATACGCAGTATTTT CASSSPGVLDTDTQYF
- - TRBJ1-2 14 TRBV15 TGTGCCACCAGCCCCGGGGGACTCAACTATGGCTACACCTTC CATSPGGLNYGYTF
- few TRBJ2-7 17 TRBV24-1 TGTGCCACCAGTGACCCAAGGGTAGGGGTACGTTTTTACGAGCAGTACTTC CATSDPRVGVRFYEQYF
- few TRBJ2-2 16 TRBV7-3 TGTGCCAGCAGCTTGTGGGCTAGCAGGCACACCGGGGAGCTGTTTTTT CASSLWASRHTGELFF
TRBD2 - TRBJ2-7 14 TRBV4-3 TGCGCCAGCAGCCAAGGACTAGCGGGAGACGAGCAGTACTTC CASSQGLAGDEQYF
- - TRBJ2-2 14 TRBV6-5 TGTGCCAGCAGTCCCCACTTGAACACCGGGGAGCTGTTTTTT CASSPHLNTGELFF
- - TRBJ1-2 12 TRBV29-1 TGCAGCGTCCAACCCCGACAGCATGGCTACACCTTC CSVQPRQHGYTF
TRBD2 - TRBJ2-1 15 TRBV6-4 TGTGCCAGCAGTGGGACTAGCGGGGCCTACAATGAGCAGTTCTTC CASSGTSGAYNEQFF
TRBD1 - TRBJ1-2 14 TRBV11-2 TGTGCCAGCAGCCTCCGGGACAGTAACTATGGCTACACCTTC CASSLRDSNYGYTF
- once TRBJ1-2 13 TRBV3-1/TRBV3-2 TGTGCCAGCAGGCCCGGACACCTCTATGGCTACACCTTC CASRPGHLYGYTF